These 4 T cell receptor beta chains were sequenced from one sample in a study of OX40 agonist ivuxolimab in advanced cancers. Repertoires were generated with immunoSEQ multiplex PCR, while TCRdb's copy carries only in-frame clones and drops some. The sample yields tens of thousands of clones, just over 90% seen once. This specimen was CD4+ or CD8+ T cells sorted from blood, taken in a trial of the OX40 agonist ivuxolimab. Receptors were obtained from an adult with an advanced solid tumor such as melanoma, head and neck, liver or kidney cancer.

The genes are TRBV7-6 and TRBJ1-1; D is unclear. V was cut by 1 base and J by 2 bases, with 11 bases left in between. Germline V gene sequence: CDR1 SGHVS, CDR2 FNYEAQ. This CDR3 has 15 residues. CDR3 nucleotides: TGTGCCAGCAGCTTAGAAGCCGGTTACAACACTGAAGCTTTCTTT. This translates into CASSLEAGYNTEAFF.

This chain links TRBV5-4 with TRBJ2-7, with 7 bases lining up with TRBD2. The length of the CDR3 is 15 residues. V lost 4 bases, J lost 3 bases, and 10 bases stayed unmatched. The germline V gene has CDR1 SGHNT and CDR2 YYREEE (reference sequence). The CDR3 DNA reads TGTGCCAGCAGCCCTGGCCGGGACTACCTCTACGAGCAGTACTTC. It is translated as CASSPGRDYLYEQYF.

The V call is TRBV7-9, the J call TRBJ2-7; 9 bases match TRBD1. V was clipped by 4 bases and J by 6 bases; unmatched bases: 10. Germline assignment: CDR1 SEHNR and CDR2 FQNEAQ (reference sequence). This CDR3 spans 15 amino acids. CDR3 region: CASSSAGQGLGEQYF. CDR3 DNA: TGTGCCAGCAGCTCTGCGGGACAGGGTTTGGGCGAGCAGTACTTC.

The chain links TRBV6-1 to TRBJ1-4, with TRBD1 as a possible D gene (5 bases). The CDR3 length is 16 residues. With 4 bases removed from V and 4 bases from J, the gap between germline ends came to 16 bases. CDR1 is MNHNS and CDR2 is SASEGT in the germline V gene. The DNA for the CDR3 is TGTGCCAGCAGTGCGAAGTGGGGACTCATTAATGAAAAACTGTTTTTT. Translated: CASSAKWGLINEKLFF.